This T cell receptor (beta chain) was sequenced for a study of OX40 agonist ivuxolimab in advanced cancers. For context, the study as a whole: Ivuxolimab was an agonistic, fully human IgG2 monoclonal antibody directed against OX40 (CD134), a costimulatory receptor. Intravenous ivuxolimab was administered to patients every 2 weeks at six dose levels: 0.01, 0.1, 0.3, 1.5, 3 and 10 mg/kg. Among the roughly 50 dose-escalation patients, around 20 had hepatocellular carcinoma, roughly 15 melanoma, 9 renal cell carcinoma and 9 head and neck cancer. In the dose-escalation cohort, more than 80% of patients were male, and the mean age was approximately 60 years with a range of about 20 to 80. Prior anti-PD-1, anti-PD-L1 or anti-CTLA-4 therapy was permitted, and 35% to 40% of dose-escalation patients had received checkpoint inhibitors. Partial responses occurred in three dose-escalation patients: two with cutaneous melanoma and one with hepatocellular carcinoma. The point of sequencing TCRbeta in the periphery was to test whether ivuxolimab changed TCR sequence diversity and drove clonal T-cell expansion. The monotherapy dose-escalation portion (N = 52 patients) of the phase I ivuxolimab trial is reported in the paper.

Results and caveats for the whole study, not just this receptor: In the 0.1-3.0 mg/kg groups, partial responders had among the lowest normalized peripheral clonal expansion, particularly in CD8+ T cells. After ivuxolimab, more expanded clones were found on average in CD8+ T cells than in CD4+ T cells. Antigen specificity was not determined for the clonally expanded peripheral T cells. Low levels of normalized T-cell clonal expansion were also seen in some patients who did not respond. Clonal expansion of both CD4+ and CD8+ blood T cells was observed from baseline to week 6 at doses 0.1 to 3.0 mg/kg.

For sequencing of the TCRbeta CDR3 region, genomic DNA was extracted from the sorted cells. TCRbeta CDR3 regions were sequenced using the immunoSEQ Assay. This is the immuneACCESS table as TCRdb keeps it, with only in-frame sequences that have V and J called. A part of the clones is gone; compared with another copy, unresolved V genes explain less than half, and the rest is unexplained. The sample profile shows 20,000 or so clones; 90% of them were found once. The ten largest clones represent roughly 49% of the sample. V is cut by 3 bases and J by 5 bases, and the space between the germline ends is 10 bases. The CDR3 has 13 amino acids, counting the end cysteine and phenylalanine. This entry keeps only the CDR3 DNA: 39 bases, framed from base 1. CDR1 and CDR2 were assigned from the germline V gene (reference sequence) as LNHDA and SQIVND. Concerning this clone: What antigen it recognizes has not been identified. Base qualities were left out, and no much larger clone turns up one base away.

The trial excluded patients who had a history of autoimmune disease or were on systemic immunosuppression. In every dose cohort, peripheral blood was drawn for TCR sequencing at baseline, cycle 4 day 1, and cycle 7 day 1. Samples came from an open-label, multicenter, first-in-human phase I dose-escalation trial of ivuxolimab. Adults with locally advanced or metastatic melanoma, renal cell carcinoma, hepatocellular carcinoma or head and neck squamous cell carcinoma were enrolled in the trial. Before TCR sequencing, CD4+ and CD8+ T cells were separately sorted from peripheral blood. Sequences were derived from CD4+ or CD8+ T cells sorted from blood, sampled in a trial of the OX40 agonist ivuxolimab. The chain was built from TRBV19 and TRBJ1-1; no D gene call is confident. The source of this sequence is an adult with an advanced solid tumor such as melanoma, head and neck, liver or kidney cancer. The CDR3 protein sequence reads: CASSMNPVTEAFF. The DNA sequence is given as TGTGCCAGTAGTATGAATCCAGTGACTGAAGCTTTCTTT.